This TCR beta chain was retrieved from a study of response to subunit inactivated influenza vaccine. General study points: The authors suggested that every seasonal influenza vaccination recruits few new T cells.

This clonotype was detected only a few times. What it binds is not known. MiXCR was run by TCRdb on the RT-PCR reads, yielding one entry per CDR3 protein. The repertoire holds roughly 630,000 distinct CDR3 sequences, 14% seen once, with approximately 7.6% in the top ten. The receptor's source is a man in his fifties who received an inactivated influenza vaccine. The sequencing used PBMCs from blood, collected 14 to 15 days before vaccination.

CDR3 residues: CASSKTPHRQGAGGYTF. For the CDR3, the DNA is TGTGCCAGCAGCAAAACCCCACACCGACAGGGGGCTGGGGGCTACACCTTC. The chain employs TRBV21-1 and TRBJ1-2; the D call of TRBD1 is as the table states it, not checked on the DNA. TRBV21-1 has pseudogene status. The CDR3 runs to 17 residues.